This paragraph covers one TCR beta chain sequence. The data derive from a study of blood T cell repertoires in COVID-19. Whole-study context: From T cells, B-cell-depleted T cells, or PBMCs came the material, which was cDNA or gDNA.

In the authors' methods: Researchers report that nucleated cell counts were estimated from reference gene primer amplification. Libraries were prepared by immunoSEQ multiplex PCR; TCRdb keeps only in-frame clonotypes and omits some of them. D and trimming were read from the DNA, whereas the V and J calls and clone size are those reported in that table. The repertoire holds under 300,000 clones, with 86% as singletons. This sequence originates from a man in his fifties or sixties with acute or convalescent COVID-19. The sequencing sample was made of peripheral blood.

Here the CDR3 reads CASSQAPVLQETQYF. The DNA of the CDR3 is TGTGCCAGCAGCCAAGCCCCAGTTCTCCAAGAGACCCAGTACTTC. The chain carries TRBV3-1 (or the pseudogene TRBV3-2) and TRBJ2-5; the D is unclear. This CDR3 has 15 amino acids. With 1 base removed from V and 1 base from J, the gap between germline ends came to 10 bases. Germline CDR1 and CDR2: LGHDT and YNNKEL (reference sequence).